The 2 T cell receptor beta chains below were found in one sample sequenced in a study of molecular identifiers for immune sequencing clone quantification listed by TCRdb under 2018. Library method: PCR. Sequencing was performed on an Illumina HiSeq 4000. The public reads were quality trimmed at Q25 with fastp and then assembled into clones with MiXCR by TCRdb, keeping productive beta chains. Merged by CDR3 protein, the rows form single entries marked with the most common genes and DNA. The table for this sample lists around 480,000 distinct CDR3 sequences; around 21% of them were counted only once. The ten largest clones add up to about 0.8% of the sample. Sequencing was done on a sample of naive CD8+ T cells from blood, with Jurkat cell RNA spiked in. The cell subset or site label for this specimen denotes: FACS-sorted CD8+CD4-CCR7+CD45RA+ naive T cells. The receptors were gathered from a human donor in good health. Some libraries in this study had Jurkat cell RNA spiked in.

The rearrangement uses TRBV21-1 and TRBJ2-4; no DNA check was done on the table's D call, TRBD1. TRBV21-1 constitutes a pseudogene. The CDR3 extends over 17 amino acids. The CDR3 nucleotides read TGTGCCAGCACTCAAAGGGGCGGGGGCCGCCCAAAAAACATTCAGTACTTC. This sequence encodes CASTQRGGGRPKNIQYF.

The V gene is TRBV20-1, the J gene TRBJ1-2; D is unclear. Trimming removed 6 bases at V and 6 bases at J, with 17 bases between. This CDR3 is 13 amino acids long. Germline V gives CDR1 DFQATT, CDR2 SNEGSKA (reference sequence). The CDR3 DNA reads as TGCAGTGCCTTGAGCCCAGAGCAGCATGGCTACACCTTC. It codes for CSALSPEQHGYTF.